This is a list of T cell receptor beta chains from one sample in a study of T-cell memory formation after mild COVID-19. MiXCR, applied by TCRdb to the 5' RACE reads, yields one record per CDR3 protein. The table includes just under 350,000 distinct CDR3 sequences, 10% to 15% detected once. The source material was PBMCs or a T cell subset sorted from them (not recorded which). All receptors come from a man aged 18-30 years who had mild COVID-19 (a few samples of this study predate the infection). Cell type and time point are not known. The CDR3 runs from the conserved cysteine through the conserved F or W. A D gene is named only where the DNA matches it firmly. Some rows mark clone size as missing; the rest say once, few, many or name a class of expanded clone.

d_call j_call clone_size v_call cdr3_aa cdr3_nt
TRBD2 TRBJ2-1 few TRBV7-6 CASRGGAGDYNEQFF TGTGCCAGCCGGGGCGGAGCGGGGGACTACAATGAGCAGTTCTTC
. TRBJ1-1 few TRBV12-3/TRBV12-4 CASSFRTGLRGSTEAFF TGTGCCAGCAGTTTTAGAACAGGGTTGAGAGGGAGCACTGAAGCTTTCTTT
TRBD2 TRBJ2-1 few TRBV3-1 CASSISTSGGSYNEQFF TGTGCCAGCAGTATTTCGACTAGCGGGGGGTCCTACAATGAGCAGTTCTTC
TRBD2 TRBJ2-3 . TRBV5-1 CASSLVSSGDTDTQYF TGCGCCAGCAGCTTGGTGTCGAGCGGGGACACAGATACGCAGTATTTT
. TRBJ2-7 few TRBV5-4 CASSGTTYEQYF TGTGCCAGCAGCGGGACCACCTACGAGCAGTACTTC
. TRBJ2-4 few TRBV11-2 CASSSGQTSGADIQYF TGTGCCAGCAGCTCCGGACAGACCTCCGGAGCGGACATTCAGTACTTC
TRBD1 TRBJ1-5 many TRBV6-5 CASSYRQGGNQPQHF TGTGCCAGCAGTTACCGACAGGGAGGCAATCAGCCCCAGCATTTT
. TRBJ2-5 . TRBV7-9 CASSSPRDRGRETQYF TGTGCCAGCAGCTCCCCCAGGGACCGGGGTAGAGAGACCCAGTACTTC
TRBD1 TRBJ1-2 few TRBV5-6 CASAADRSNYGYTF TGTGCCAGCGCCGCGGACAGGTCTAACTATGGCTACACCTTC
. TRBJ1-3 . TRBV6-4 CASSTHGVSAGNTIYF TGTGCCAGCAGTACCCACGGGGTGAGCGCTGGAAACACCATATATTTT
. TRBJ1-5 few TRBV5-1 CASSPGEYGQPQHF TGCGCCAGCAGCCCAGGGGAATATGGGCAGCCCCAGCATTTT
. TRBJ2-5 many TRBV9 CASRRDSQETQYF TGTGCCAGCAGACGGGACTCACAAGAGACCCAGTACTTC
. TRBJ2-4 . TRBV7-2 CASSLGGQGIKNIQYF TGTGCCAGCAGCTTAGGGGGTCAGGGAATTAAAAACATTCAGTACTTC
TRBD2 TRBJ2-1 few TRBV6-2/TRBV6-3 CASRRLADNEQFF TGTGCCAGCAGGAGACTAGCGGACAATGAGCAGTTCTTC
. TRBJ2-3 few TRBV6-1 CASSENPLTDTQYF TGTGCCAGCAGTGAAAACCCCCTCACAGATACGCAGTATTTT